One sample yielded the 13 T cell receptor beta chains listed below, sequenced in a study of cytomegalovirus exposure and HLA in healthy donors. The PCR was carried out with 60 Vbeta primers and 13 Jbeta primers. Generated by immunoSEQ multiplex PCR, the TCRdb table keeps only in-frame clones and is missing some. The sample has 60,000 to 75,000 clones; 73% are singletons. Source material: PBMCs. These receptors were collected from a man between 50 and 59 years old in good health and CMV-seronegative.

The rearrangement uses TRBV27 and TRBJ1-5; 12 positions match TRBD1. Germline CDR1 MNHEY, CDR2 SMNVEV (reference sequence). The CDR3 length is 16 residues. The trim removed 5 bases at V and 7 bases at J, leaving 9 bases unmatched. CDR3 in DNA: TGTGCCAGCAGTCCGGGACAGGGGGCTGTAAACCAGCCCCAGCATTTT. The encoded protein is CASSPGQGAVNQPQHF.

This chain uses TRBV6-1 with TRBJ2-1, with TRBD2 matching over 8 bases. J gave up 7 bases and V 4 bases, and 3 bases lay outside the gene matches. Germline CDR1 is MNHNS and CDR2 is SASEGT. The CDR3 consists of 13 residues. CDR3 sequence (DNA): TGTGCCAGCAGTGCGGGACTAGAGAATGAGCAGTTCTTC. Translated: CASSAGLENEQFF.

This chain joins TRBV6-5 and TRBJ1-2, with TRBD1 matching over 8 bases. Germline V gene lookup returns CDR1 MNHEY and CDR2 SVGAGI. The CDR3 is 15 residues long. The ends lost 2 bases at V and 4 bases at J; junction bases unmatched: 6. CDR3 region: CASSYRGQGSYGYTF. The CDR3 nucleotides are TGTGCCAGCAGTTACCGAGGACAGGGCAGCTATGGCTACACCTTC.

This clone came up a few times. The chain combines TRBV2 with TRBJ1-1, with D perhaps matching TRBD1 (6 bases). Germline V gene sequence: CDR1 SNHLY, CDR2 FYNNEI. This CDR3 has 17 amino acids. Trimming removed 1 base from V and 4 bases from J, with 19 bases in between. The CDR3 spells CASSEGGGLGAITEAFF. DNA for the CDR3: TGTGCCAGCAGTGAAGGGGGGGGTTTGGGGGCAATCACTGAAGCTTTCTTT.

This clone came up a few times. The chain employs TRBV30 and TRBJ2-2; 14 bases line up with TRBD2. V trimming: 5 bases; J trimming: 6 bases; junction bases outside the gene matches: 14. Germline V CDR1 and CDR2: GTSNPN, SVGIG (reference sequence). The CDR3 length is 18 residues. For the CDR3, the DNA is TGTGCCTGGGCCGCGACTAGCGGGGGGGCAACTGTAGCCGGGGAGCTGTTTTTT. This gives the protein CAWAATSGGATVAGELFF.

V gene TRBV13 combines with J gene TRBJ1-3, with D perhaps matching TRBD1 (5 bases). Germline values: CDR1 PRHDT, CDR2 FYEKMQ (reference sequence). V was pared by 1 base and J by 8 bases, with 9 bases between. CDR3 length equals 13 residues. The CDR3 protein is CASSLEGAHTIYF. The CDR3 DNA follows: TGTGCCAGCAGCTTAGAAGGGGCACACACCATATATTTT.

This chain uses TRBV15 with TRBJ1-6; D is possibly TRBD1 (6 bases). V lost 3 bases, J lost 10 bases, and 16 bases lay in between. Per germline, CDR1 LNHNV and CDR2 YYDKDF (reference sequence). This CDR3 is built from 15 residues. CDR3 in amino acids: CATSRAYRETSPLHF. CDR3 sequence (DNA): TGTGCCACCAGCAGGGCTTACAGGGAGACGTCACCCCTCCACTTT.

The chain combines TRBV6-6 with TRBJ1-5; TRBD1 aligns across 7 bases. V was clipped by 7 bases and J by 4 bases; unmatched bases: 7. Germline V gene data show CDR1 as MNHNY and CDR2 as SVGAGI (reference sequence). The CDR3 contains 14 residues. The CDR3, as DNA: TGTGCCAGCACCTCGACAGGGAAGAATCAGCCCCAGCATTTT. It translates to CASTSTGKNQPQHF.

The chain recombines TRBV2 with TRBJ1-5, with 8 bases aligning to TRBD1. J gave up 7 bases and V 3 bases, and 8 bases lay outside the gene matches. The CDR3 spans 15 residues. The germline CDR1 and CDR2 sequences are SNHLY and FYNNEI. CDR3 coding DNA: TGTGCCAGCAGTGATGACAGGGGAGGCCTCCAGCCCCAGCATTTT. Its translation: CASSDDRGGLQPQHF.

The chain's CDR3 is CASRGLRVAGDTARTDTQYF. The CDR3 DNA reads as TGTGCCAGTAGGGGCCTGCGAGTAGCGGGAGATACCGCGCGCACAGATACGCAGTATTTT. The chain has TRBV19 and TRBJ2-3, with 9 bases lining up with TRBD2. The trim removed 6 bases at V and 1 base at J, leaving 20 bases unmatched. The CDR3 is 20 residues long. Germline lookup yields CDR1 LNHDA and CDR2 SQIVND (reference sequence).

This sequence joins TRBV6-1 and TRBJ1-2, with 7 bases matching TRBD1. This CDR3 comprises 14 residues. The J segment lost 4 bases and the V segment lost 2 bases, leaving 4 bases of the junction unmatched. In germline, CDR1 is MNHNS, CDR2 SASEGT. CDR3 coding DNA: TGTGCCAGCAGTGAATCGGGACAGCTCTATGGCTACACCTTC. This encodes CASSESGQLYGYTF.

The chain recombines TRBV2 with TRBJ1-4; tentative D call: TRBD1 (5 bases). This CDR3 comprises 14 residues. The germline CDR1 and CDR2 sequences are SNHLY and FYNNEI. With 6 bases removed from V and 7 bases from J, the gap between germline ends came to 15 bases. The CDR3 region is CASRQGGSGEKLFF. CDR3 DNA: TGTGCCAGCAGGCAGGGAGGGTCGGGTGAAAAACTGTTTTTT.

This chain uses TRBV5-1 with TRBJ2-5; 8 positions agree with TRBD2. Trimming removed 1 base from V and 5 bases from J; junction bases left unmatched: 4. CDR1 is SGHRS, CDR2 YFSETQ, per germline. The CDR3 totals 14 residues. Written as DNA, the CDR3 is TGCGCCAGCAGCTTGAGGCTAGCGGGTGAGACCCAGTACTTC. This sequence encodes CASSLRLAGETQYF.